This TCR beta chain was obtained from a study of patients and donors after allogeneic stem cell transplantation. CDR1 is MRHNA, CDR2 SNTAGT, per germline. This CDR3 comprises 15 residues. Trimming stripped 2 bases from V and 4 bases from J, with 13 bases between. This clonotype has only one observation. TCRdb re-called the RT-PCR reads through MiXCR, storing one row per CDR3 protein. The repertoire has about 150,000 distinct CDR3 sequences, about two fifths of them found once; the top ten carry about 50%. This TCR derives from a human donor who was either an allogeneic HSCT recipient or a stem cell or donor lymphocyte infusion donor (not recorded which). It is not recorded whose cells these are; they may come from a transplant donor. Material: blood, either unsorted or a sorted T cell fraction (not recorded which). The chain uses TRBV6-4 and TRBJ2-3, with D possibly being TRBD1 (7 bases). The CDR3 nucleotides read TGTGCCAGCAGTGACAGCACAGGGGAGGCAGATACGCAGTATTTT. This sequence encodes CASSDSTGEADTQYF.